A single sample is the source of the 23 T cell receptor beta chains below, sequenced in a study of blood T cells in healthy people across ages. A J-beta primer mix and a sample-barcoded 5' primer were used in a second PCR of roughly 7 to 12 cycles. Using its own MiXCR run on the 5' RACE reads, TCRdb lists one record per CDR3 protein. The table shows some 1.6 million distinct CDR3 sequences, with about 31% occurring only once. The sample comprised blood. These receptors came from a woman aged 25 to 39 in good health.

In this sample, this clonotype turned up a few times. The chain recombines TRBV6-1 with TRBJ2-1; perhaps TRBD1 as D (5 bases). The CDR3 spans 15 residues. Germline loops: CDR1 MNHNS, CDR2 SASEGT. V lost 6 bases and J lost 4, with 16 bases in between. CDR3 region: CASSPQGRGYNEQFF. The CDR3 coding sequence is TGTGCCAGCAGCCCTCAGGGTAGGGGTTACAATGAGCAGTTCTTC.

The CDR3 DNA sequence: TGTGCCAGCAGCCAATGGACAGGGCGCTACAATGAGCAGTTCTTC. Its protein product is CASSQWTGRYNEQFF. The genes are TRBV7-3 and TRBJ2-1, with TRBD1 matching over 8 bases. The germline V gene has CDR1 SGHTA and CDR2 FQGTGA. This CDR3 is built from 15 residues. J lost 3 bases, V lost 5 bases, and 6 bases had no gene match. The full variable domain, completed using reference TRBV7-3 and TRBJ2-1, is GAGVSQTPSNKVTEKGKYVELRCDPISGHTALYWYRQSLGQGPEFLIYFQGTGAADDSGLPNDRFFAVRPEGSVSTLKIQRTERGDSAVYLCASSQWTGRYNEQFFGPGTRLTVL.

V and J are TRBV7-9 and TRBJ2-5, with 8 bases fitting TRBD1. The V gene end was trimmed by 4 bases and the J gene end by 11 bases; junction bases not matched to a gene: 12. From germline, CDR1 is SEHNR and CDR2 FQNEAQ (reference sequence). This CDR3 contains 14 residues. The CDR3 bases are TGTGCCAGCAGCTCTGGGACAGGTAGTAGGGAGCAGTACTTC. Translation: CASSSGTGSREQYF.

This clonotype was counted a few times. The CDR3 nucleotides are TGTGCCAGCAGCGCTAGCCGGGACAGGGGGTTCCAAGAGACCCAGTACTTC. Translated: CASSASRDRGFQETQYF. The chain combines TRBV9 with TRBJ2-5; TRBD1 matches 11 bases. CDR3 length equals 17 residues. CDR1 and CDR2 (germline): SGDLS, YYNGEE. V shed 3 bases and J 1 base; nucleotides not matched to a gene: 8.

This clonotype came up a few times. This chain connects TRBV20-1 to TRBJ1-5, with a weak D call TRBD1 (5 bases). Trimming took off 5 bases at V and 1 base at J, with 18 bases between the two ends. The CDR3 is 16 residues long. Per the germline V gene, CDR1 is DFQATT and CDR2 is SNEGSKA (reference sequence). This CDR3 reads CSAYPWQTDSNQPQHF. The CDR3 coding sequence is TGCAGTGCTTACCCCTGGCAGACAGACAGCAATCAGCCCCAGCATTTT.

The chain uses TRBV20-1 and TRBJ2-1, with 9 bases matching TRBD2. J lost 4 bases, V lost 1 base, and 5 bases had no gene match. The CDR3 loop spans 15 amino acids. Germline V gene data show CDR1 as DFQATT and CDR2 as SNEGSKA (reference sequence). CDR3 coding DNA: TGCAGTGCTAGAGCGGCTAGCGGGGTATACAATGAGCAGTTCTTC. The encoded protein is CSARAASGVYNEQFF.

The CDR3 here is CASRLGTGRWTYEQYF. CDR3 bases: TGTGCCAGCAGGTTAGGTACCGGGAGATGGACCTACGAGCAGTACTTC. The genes are TRBV2 and TRBJ2-4, with D possibly TRBD2 on 6 matching bases. The J call may be mistaken, given a closer DNA end match to TRBJ2-7. CDR1 SNHLY and CDR2 FYNNEI come from the germline V gene. The CDR3 sequence is 16 residues long.

This sequence joins TRBV7-9 and TRBJ2-2; no clear D gene. Trimming left V 5 bases short and J 4 bases short, with 17 bases between. Germline CDR1 reads SEHNR; CDR2 reads FQNEAQ (reference sequence). The CDR3 loop spans 16 amino acids. CDR3 nucleotide sequence: TGTGCCAGCAGCCCCAGTCCAACTCGATTCACCGGGGAGCTGTTTTTT. Translation: CASSPSPTRFTGELFF.

This clonotype showed up many times. The V gene is TRBV12-3 or TRBV12-4, the J gene TRBJ2-1, with 11 bases aligning to TRBD1. The V segment lost 5 bases and the J segment 9 bases; nucleotides outside the gene matches: 3. The CDR3 is made up of 13 amino acids. The chain's CDR3 is CASSRDRGSEQFF. CDR3 nucleotides: TGTGCCAGCAGTAGGGACAGGGGGAGTGAGCAGTTCTTC.

A word on this clonotype: Since a much larger clone is just one base distant, this may be a read error. The chain is built from TRBV4-1 and TRBJ2-1, with 11 bases aligning to TRBD2. This CDR3 region has 17 residues. CDR1 and CDR2 (germline): MGHRA, YSYEKL. Germline trimming cut 3 bases from V and 8 bases from J; bases unmatched to any gene: 12. The CDR3, as DNA: TGCGCCAGCAGCCATATCAAGACTAGCGGGGTTTACGATGAGCAGTTCTTC. It yields the protein CASSHIKTSGVYDEQFF.

This clonotype came up many times. The chain recombines TRBV7-9 with TRBJ2-1; 8 bases fit TRBD2. The CDR3 covers 15 residues. V lost 6 bases and J lost 3; bases outside the gene matches: 7. Germline V gene lookup returns CDR1 SEHNR and CDR2 FQNEAQ (reference sequence). The CDR3: CASRAGTSVYNEQFF. The DNA of the CDR3 is TGTGCCAGCAGGGCCGGGACTAGTGTCTACAATGAGCAGTTCTTC. Drawing the rest from reference TRBV7-9 and TRBJ2-1, the complete variable domain is DTGVSQNPRHKITKRGQNVTFRCDPISEHNRLYWYRQTLGQGPEFLTYFQNEAQLEKSRLLSDRFSAERPKGSFSTLEIQRTEQGDSAMYLCASRAGTSVYNEQFFGPGTRLTVL.

In its sample, this clonotype was seen a few times. The gene calls are TRBV6-6 and TRBJ2-7, with TRBD1 matching over 7 bases. Trimming took 6 bases from V and 3 from J; bases not matched to a gene: 11. CDR3 size: 15 residues. CDR1 is MNHNY and CDR2 is SVGAGI in the germline V gene (reference sequence). DNA for the CDR3: TGTGCCAGCAGAAGGGCGGAAGACAGGGTCTACGAGCAGTACTTC. This gives the protein CASRRAEDRVYEQYF.

The chain's CDR3 is CASSSHGGSGETQYF. As DNA, the CDR3 is TGTGCCAGCAGCTCCCACGGGGGGTCCGGGGAGACCCAGTACTTC. The chain uses TRBV7-6 and TRBJ2-5; TRBD2 aligns across 7 bases. Germline CDR1 is SGHVS and CDR2 is FNYEAQ. After removal of 4 bases from V and 5 bases from J, the junction contained 10 bases not matched to a gene. The CDR3 covers 15 residues.

The gene calls are TRBV7-9 and TRBJ1-1; no reliable D call. CDR3 length: 15 residues. V was shortened by 1 base and J by 0 bases, with 9 bases between the two germline ends. CDR1 and CDR2 (germline): SEHNR, FQNEAQ (reference sequence). The CDR3 spells CASSLVSGVNTEAFF. In DNA form, the CDR3 reads TGTGCCAGCAGCTTAGTATCCGGCGTGAACACTGAAGCTTTCTTT.

As concerns this clonotype: A read error may produce the germline difference seen at one junction end. This chain links TRBV9 with TRBJ2-2; TRBD1 matches at 10 bases. The CDR3 is 15 residues long. Germline-derived CDR1 and CDR2 are SGDLS and YYNGEE. The CDR3 sequence is CASSADRGVSGERFF. CDR3 nucleotide sequence: TGTGCCAGCAGCGCGGACAGGGGGGTGTCCGGGGAGCGGTTTTTT.

This rearrangement joins TRBV6-1 to TRBJ2-7, with D perhaps matching TRBD1 (6 bases). The J call may be in error: the DNA end matches TRBJ2-5 better. CDR1 and CDR2 from the germline V gene are MNHNS and SASEGT. The CDR3 has 12 amino acids. CDR3 DNA: TGTGCCAGCAGTGATCCCAGGGGGACCCAGTACTTC. This translates into CASSDPRGTQYF.

The V call is TRBV28, the J call TRBJ2-3, with unresolved D. Trimming took off 4 bases at V and 8 bases at J, with 16 bases between the two ends. The CDR3 loop spans 14 amino acids. CDR1 is MDHEN, CDR2 SYDVKM, per germline. The DNA for the CDR3 is TGTGCCAGCAGTTGGAACTCCCCGACGGGTACGCAGTATTTT. Encoded protein: CASSWNSPTGTQYF.

The rearrangement joins TRBV9 to TRBJ2-7; TRBD1 agrees at 7 bases. This CDR3 is 14 amino acids long. Unmatched junction bases numbered 3, after V lost 1 base and J lost 2 bases. Germline V gene sequence: CDR1 SGDLS, CDR2 YYNGEE. The CDR3 region is CASSVSGQTYEQYF. The CDR3 bases are TGTGCCAGCAGCGTATCGGGACAGACCTACGAGCAGTACTTC.

The CDR3 loop reads CASRPTGVPSDEQFF. The CDR3 coding sequence is TGTGCCAGCAGACCTACAGGGGTACCCTCGGATGAGCAGTTCTTC. The chain has TRBV27 and TRBJ2-1; TRBD1 agrees at 7 bases. CDR1 and CDR2 from the germline V gene are MNHEY and SMNVEV (reference sequence). J gave up 8 bases and V 6 bases, and 13 bases lay outside the gene matches. The CDR3 is 15 amino acids.

This clonotype occurred a few times. The junction departs from the called germline gene at one end, perhaps through a read error. The chain links TRBV11-2 to TRBJ2-5; no clear D. Germline-derived CDR1 and CDR2 are SGHAT and FQNNGV. The CDR3 contains 13 residues. The CDR3 region is CASSSRTKEAQYF. The CDR3 nucleotides are TGTGCCAGCAGCTCTAGGACCAAAGAGGCCCAGTACTTC.

The rearrangement joins TRBV13 to TRBJ2-3; no reliable D call. This CDR3 comprises 12 residues. With 5 bases removed from V and 10 bases from J, the gap between germline ends came to 13 bases. Germline loops: CDR1 PRHDT, CDR2 FYEKMQ (reference sequence). CDR3 DNA sequence: TGTGCCAGCAGCACCCCATCAGTAGCGCAGTATTTT. As protein: CASSTPSVAQYF.

V and J are TRBV27 and TRBJ1-4, with D unresolved. Trimming shortened V by 11 bases and J by 7 bases, and 14 bases separated the two germline ends. CDR1 and CDR2 from the germline V gene are MNHEY and SMNVEV (reference sequence). The length of the CDR3 is 12 residues. The CDR3 here is CASGEVREKLFF. CDR3 coding DNA: TGTGCCTCCGGGGAGGTGCGTGAAAAACTGTTTTTT. Complete variable domain (other parts from reference TRBV27 and TRBJ1-4): EAQVTQNPRYLITVTGKKLTVTCSQNMNHEYMSWYRQDPGLGLRQIYYSMNVEVTDKGDVPEGYKVSRKEKRNFPLILESPSPNQTSLYFCASGEVREKLFFGSGTQLSVL.

The genes are TRBV4-1 and TRBJ2-2, with D maybe TRBD1 (6 bases). The CDR3 extends over 16 amino acids. V was pared by 6 bases and J by 1 base, with 15 bases between. Germline CDR1 MGHRA, CDR2 YSYEKL. This CDR3 reads CASSRTATMNTGELFF. DNA of the CDR3: TGCGCCAGCAGTCGGACAGCAACAATGAACACCGGGGAGCTGTTTTTT.